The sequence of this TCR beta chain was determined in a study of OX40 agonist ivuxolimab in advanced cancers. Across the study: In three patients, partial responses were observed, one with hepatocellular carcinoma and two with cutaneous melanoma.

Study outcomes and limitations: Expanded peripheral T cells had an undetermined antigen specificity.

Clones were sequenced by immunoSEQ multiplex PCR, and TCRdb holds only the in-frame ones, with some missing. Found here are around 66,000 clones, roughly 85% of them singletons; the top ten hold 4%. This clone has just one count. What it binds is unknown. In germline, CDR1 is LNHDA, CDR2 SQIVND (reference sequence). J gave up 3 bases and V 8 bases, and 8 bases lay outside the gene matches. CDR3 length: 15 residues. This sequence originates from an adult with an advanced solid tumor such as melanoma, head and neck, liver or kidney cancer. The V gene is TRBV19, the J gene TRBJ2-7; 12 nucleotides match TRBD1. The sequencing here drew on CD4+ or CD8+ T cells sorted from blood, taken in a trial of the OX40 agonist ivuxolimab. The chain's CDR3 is CASRWRDRGHYEQYF. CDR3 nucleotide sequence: TGTGCCAGTCGATGGCGGGACAGGGGGCACTACGAGCAGTACTTC.